Shown below are 8 T cell receptor beta chains from a single sample sequenced in a study of blood T cell repertoires in COVID-19. Method: immunoSEQ multiplex PCR; TCRdb's copy keeps in-frame clones and lacks some. The repertoire includes about 160,000 clones, roughly 78% of them detected once, and 8.1% sits in the top ten. Sequencing was performed on peripheral blood. The source of these receptors is a woman aged 55 to 70 with COVID-19, enrolled during active disease.

This sequence joins TRBV6-5 and TRBJ1-2; no reliable D call. The CDR3 extends over 14 amino acids. The V end was cut by 0 bases, the J end by 4 bases, with 9 bases between. Germline values: CDR1 MNHEY, CDR2 SVGAGI. CDR3 amino acids: CASSYSRFGYGYTF. The CDR3 DNA reads TGTGCCAGCAGTTACTCGCGGTTCGGCTATGGCTACACCTTC.

V gene TRBV21-1 combines with J gene TRBJ2-6; TRBD1 is the table's D call, not checked against the DNA. TRBV21-1 represents a pseudogene. The CDR3 contains 18 residues. The CDR3 DNA follows: TGTGCGAACATAGGGCAGGGGCTGTTACTCTCTGGGGCCAACGTCCTGACTTTC. Its translation: CANIGQGLLLSGANVLTF.

The genes are TRBV5-4 and TRBJ2-1; D uncertain. CDR3 length: 15 residues. V was trimmed by 2 bases and J by 0 bases, leaving 9 bases between them. Germline V lookup: CDR1 SGHNT, CDR2 YYREEE (reference sequence). DNA for the CDR3: TGTGCCAGCAGCTTATCCCTGAGCTCCTACAATGAGCAGTTCTTC. Amino acid sequence: CASSLSLSSYNEQFF.

The chain links TRBV10-3 to TRBJ1-1, with D possibly TRBD1 on 6 matching bases. This CDR3 is built from 14 residues. The ends were cut back, 6 bases at V and 8 bases at J, with 19 bases in the middle. Germline V gene lookup returns CDR1 ENHRY and CDR2 SYGVKD. CDR3 in amino acids: CAIRGGQTYGEAFF. CDR3 DNA: TGTGCCATCAGGGGCGGACAGACCTACGGAGAAGCTTTCTTT.

The genes are TRBV5-1 and TRBJ2-3, with 8 bases aligning to TRBD1. Germline V gene sequence: CDR1 SGHRS, CDR2 YFSETQ. V gave up 0 bases and J gave up 6 bases; unmatched junction bases: 9. The CDR3 runs to 16 residues. CDR3 protein: CASSLDRGDVWDTQYF. The CDR3 region has the DNA TGCGCCAGCAGCTTGGACAGGGGGGATGTGTGGGATACGCAGTATTTT.

The rearrangement joins TRBV7-9 to TRBJ1-2; maybe TRBD1 (6 bases). Germline CDR1 is SEHNR and CDR2 is FQNEAQ (reference sequence). The V end lost 2 bases, the J end lost 5 bases, and 15 bases lay between the germline ends. CDR3 size: 15 residues. Here the CDR3 reads CASSLNSGTRYGYTF. The CDR3 DNA reads as TGTGCCAGCAGCTTAAATTCCGGGACACGTTATGGCTACACCTTC.

This chain links TRBV15 with TRBJ1-5, with 8 bases fitting TRBD1. This CDR3 comprises 15 residues. The germline CDR1 and CDR2 sequences are LNHNV and YYDKDF (reference sequence). V trimming: 1 base; J trimming: 7 bases; junction bases outside the gene matches: 6. The CDR3, as DNA: TGTGCCACCAGCAGAGCTGGGTCAGGGGGCCAGCCCCAGCATTTT. Translation: CATSRAGSGGQPQHF.

V gene TRBV9 combines with J gene TRBJ2-1, with TRBD1 identical over 7 bases. The V and J ends lost 2 bases and 6 bases, in that order; junction bases with no gene match: 8. CDR3 size: 15 residues. CDR1 is SGDLS and CDR2 is YYNGEE in the germline V gene. Here the CDR3 reads CASSVRQGSGNEQFF. The CDR3 DNA sequence: TGTGCCAGCAGCGTGCGACAGGGCTCGGGCAATGAGCAGTTCTTC.